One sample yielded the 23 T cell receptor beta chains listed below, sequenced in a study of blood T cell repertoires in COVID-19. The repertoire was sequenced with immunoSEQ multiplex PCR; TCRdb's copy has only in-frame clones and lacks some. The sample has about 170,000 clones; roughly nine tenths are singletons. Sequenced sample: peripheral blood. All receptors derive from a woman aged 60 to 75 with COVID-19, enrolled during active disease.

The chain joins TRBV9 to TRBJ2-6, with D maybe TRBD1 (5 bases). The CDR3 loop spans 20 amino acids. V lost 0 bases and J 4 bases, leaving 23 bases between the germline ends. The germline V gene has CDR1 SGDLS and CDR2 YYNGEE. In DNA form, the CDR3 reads TGTGCCAGCAGCGTAGCTGGACCCAGGGAAAAAAGACTCGGGGCCAACGTCCTGACTTTC. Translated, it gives CASSVAGPREKRLGANVLTF.

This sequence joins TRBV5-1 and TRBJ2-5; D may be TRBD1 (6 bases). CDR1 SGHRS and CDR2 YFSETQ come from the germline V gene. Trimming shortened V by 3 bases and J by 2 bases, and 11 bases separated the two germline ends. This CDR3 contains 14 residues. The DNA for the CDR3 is TGCGCCAGCAGCTATACTGACAGGCAAGAGACCCAGTACTTC. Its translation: CASSYTDRQETQYF.

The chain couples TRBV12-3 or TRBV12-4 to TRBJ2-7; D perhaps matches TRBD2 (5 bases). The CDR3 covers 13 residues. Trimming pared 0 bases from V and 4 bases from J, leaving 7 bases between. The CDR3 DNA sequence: TGTGCCAGCAGTTTAGCGTCGGGGTACGAGCAGTACTTC. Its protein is CASSLASGYEQYF.

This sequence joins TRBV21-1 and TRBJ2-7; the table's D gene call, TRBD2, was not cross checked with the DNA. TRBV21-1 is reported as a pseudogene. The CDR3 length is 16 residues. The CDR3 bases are TGTGCCAGCAGCAATGTGACTAGCGGGACTTCCTACGAGCAGTACTTC. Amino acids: CASSNVTSGTSYEQYF.

The CDR3 region has the DNA TGTGCCAGCAGCAAATTCCCCCCTCGGGGAGGAAACACCATATATTTT. This sequence encodes CASSKFPPRGGNTIYF. This sequence joins TRBV21-1 and TRBJ1-3. TRBV21-1 is deemed a pseudogene. The CDR3 extends over 16 amino acids.

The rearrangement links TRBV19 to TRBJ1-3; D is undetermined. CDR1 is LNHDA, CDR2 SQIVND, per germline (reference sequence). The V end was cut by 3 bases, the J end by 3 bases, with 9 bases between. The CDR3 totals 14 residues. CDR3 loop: CASSMAGFGNTIYF. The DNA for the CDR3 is TGTGCCAGTAGTATGGCGGGCTTTGGAAACACCATATATTTT.

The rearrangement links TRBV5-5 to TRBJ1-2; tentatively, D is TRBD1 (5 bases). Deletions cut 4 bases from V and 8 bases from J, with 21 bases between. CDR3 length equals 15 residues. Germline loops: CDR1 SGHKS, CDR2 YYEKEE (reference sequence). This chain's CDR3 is CASSRLGSGARGYTF. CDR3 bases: TGTGCCAGCAGCCGATTGGGGTCTGGGGCTCGAGGCTACACCTTC.

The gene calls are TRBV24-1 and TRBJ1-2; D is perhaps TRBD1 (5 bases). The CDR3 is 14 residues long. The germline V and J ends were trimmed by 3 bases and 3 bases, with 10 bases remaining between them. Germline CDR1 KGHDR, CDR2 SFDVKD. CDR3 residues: CATSDPTEYYGYTF. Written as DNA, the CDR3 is TGTGCCACCAGTGATCCGACAGAGTACTATGGCTACACCTTC.

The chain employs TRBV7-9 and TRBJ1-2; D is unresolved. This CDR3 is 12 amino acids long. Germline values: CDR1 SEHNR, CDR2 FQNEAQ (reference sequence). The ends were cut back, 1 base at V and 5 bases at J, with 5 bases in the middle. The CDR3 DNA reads TGTGCCAGCAGCTTAGATCAATATGGCTACACCTTC. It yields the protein CASSLDQYGYTF.

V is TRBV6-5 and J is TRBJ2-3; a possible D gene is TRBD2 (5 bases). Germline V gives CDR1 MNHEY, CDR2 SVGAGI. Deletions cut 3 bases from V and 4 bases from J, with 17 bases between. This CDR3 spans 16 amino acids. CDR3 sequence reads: CASSYRGGSVADTQYF. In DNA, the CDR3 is TGTGCCAGCAGTTATCGGGGTGGGAGTGTGGCAGATACGCAGTATTTT.

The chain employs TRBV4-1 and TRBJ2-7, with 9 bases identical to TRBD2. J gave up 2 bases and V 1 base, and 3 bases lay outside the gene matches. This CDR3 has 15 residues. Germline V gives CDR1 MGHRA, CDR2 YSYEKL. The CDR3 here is CASSQASGIAYEQYF. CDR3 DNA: TGCGCCAGCAGCCAAGCTAGCGGGATAGCCTACGAGCAGTACTTC.

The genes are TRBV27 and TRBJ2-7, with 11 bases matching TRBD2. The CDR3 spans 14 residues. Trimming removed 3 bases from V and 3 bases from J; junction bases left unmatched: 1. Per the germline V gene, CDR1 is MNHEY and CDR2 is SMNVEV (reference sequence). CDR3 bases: TGTGCCAGCAGTTTTAGCGGGGGGGGCTACGAGCAGTACTTC. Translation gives CASSFSGGGYEQYF.

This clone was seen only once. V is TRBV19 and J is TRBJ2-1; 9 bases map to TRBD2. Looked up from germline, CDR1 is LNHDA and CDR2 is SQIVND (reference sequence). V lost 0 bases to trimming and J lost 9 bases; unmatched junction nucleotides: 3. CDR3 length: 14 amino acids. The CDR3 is CASSIEREGSEQFF. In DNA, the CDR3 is TGTGCCAGTAGTATAGAGCGGGAGGGGAGTGAGCAGTTCTTC. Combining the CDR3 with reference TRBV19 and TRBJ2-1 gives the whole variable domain DGGITQSPKYLFRKEGQNVTLSCEQNLNHDAMYWYRQDPGQGLRLIYYSQIVNDFQKGDIAEGYSVSREKKESFPLTVTSAQKNPTAFYLCASSIEREGSEQFFGPGTRLTVL.

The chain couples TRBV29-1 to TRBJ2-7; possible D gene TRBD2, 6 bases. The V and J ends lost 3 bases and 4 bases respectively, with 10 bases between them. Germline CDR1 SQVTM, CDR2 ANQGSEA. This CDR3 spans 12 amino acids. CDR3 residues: CSVDAGRYEQYF. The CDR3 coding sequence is TGCAGCGTTGATGCAGGGAGGTACGAGCAGTACTTC.

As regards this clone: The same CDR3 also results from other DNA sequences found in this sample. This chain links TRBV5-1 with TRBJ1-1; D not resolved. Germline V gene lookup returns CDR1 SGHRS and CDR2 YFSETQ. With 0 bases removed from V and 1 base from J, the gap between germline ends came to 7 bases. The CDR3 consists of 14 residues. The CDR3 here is CASSLGTANTEAFF. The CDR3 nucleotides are TGCGCCAGCAGCTTGGGCACAGCGAACACTGAAGCTTTCTTT.

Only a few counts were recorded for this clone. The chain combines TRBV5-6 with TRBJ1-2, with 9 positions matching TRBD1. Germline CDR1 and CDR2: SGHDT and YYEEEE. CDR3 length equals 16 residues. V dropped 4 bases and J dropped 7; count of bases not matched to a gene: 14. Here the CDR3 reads CASSLTPTGGMSGYTF. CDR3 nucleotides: TGTGCCAGCAGCCTCACCCCGACAGGGGGAATGTCTGGCTACACCTTC.

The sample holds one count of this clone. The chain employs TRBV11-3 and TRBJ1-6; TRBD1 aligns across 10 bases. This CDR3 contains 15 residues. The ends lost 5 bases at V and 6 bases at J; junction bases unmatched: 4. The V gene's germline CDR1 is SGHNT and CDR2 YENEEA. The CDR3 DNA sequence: TGTGCCAGCAGCGCCGGGACAGGGGTTAATTCACCCCTCCACTTT. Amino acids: CASSAGTGVNSPLHF.

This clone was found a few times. The DNA of the CDR3 is TGTGCCAGCAGTGACTCAGGGACAGGGGGCACAGATACGCAGTATTTT. It is translated as CASSDSGTGGTDTQYF. The V and J genes are TRBV6-4 and TRBJ2-3; 10 bases are a match to TRBD1. Germline V gives CDR1 MRHNA, CDR2 SNTAGT. CDR3 length: 16 amino acids. Unmatched junction bases numbered 1, after V lost 0 bases and J lost 1 base.

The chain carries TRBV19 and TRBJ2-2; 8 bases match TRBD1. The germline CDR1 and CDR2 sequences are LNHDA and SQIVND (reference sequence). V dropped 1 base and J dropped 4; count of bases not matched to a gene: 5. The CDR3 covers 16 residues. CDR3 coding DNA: TGTGCCAGTAGTATAGGACAGGGGCCCGGCACCGGGGAGCTGTTTTTT. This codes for CASSIGQGPGTGELFF.

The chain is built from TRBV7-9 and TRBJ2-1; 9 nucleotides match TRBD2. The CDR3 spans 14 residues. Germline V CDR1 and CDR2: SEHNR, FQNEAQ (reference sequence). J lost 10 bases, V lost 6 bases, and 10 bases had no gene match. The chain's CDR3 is CASSPGTSPVEQFF. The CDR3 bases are TGTGCCAGCAGTCCTGGGACTAGCCCGGTCGAGCAGTTCTTC.

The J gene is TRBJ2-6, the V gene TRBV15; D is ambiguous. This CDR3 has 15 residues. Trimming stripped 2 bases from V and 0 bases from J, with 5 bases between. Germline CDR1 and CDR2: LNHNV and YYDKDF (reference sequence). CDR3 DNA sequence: TGTGCCACCAGCAGAATCCACTCTGGGGCCAACGTCCTGACTTTC. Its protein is CATSRIHSGANVLTF.

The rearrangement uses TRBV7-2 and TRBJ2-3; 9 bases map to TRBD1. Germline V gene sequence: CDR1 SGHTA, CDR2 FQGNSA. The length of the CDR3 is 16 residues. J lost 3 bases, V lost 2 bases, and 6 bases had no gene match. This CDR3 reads CASSLYVTGGTDTQYF. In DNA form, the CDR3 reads TGTGCCAGCAGCTTATATGTGACAGGGGGGACAGATACGCAGTATTTT.

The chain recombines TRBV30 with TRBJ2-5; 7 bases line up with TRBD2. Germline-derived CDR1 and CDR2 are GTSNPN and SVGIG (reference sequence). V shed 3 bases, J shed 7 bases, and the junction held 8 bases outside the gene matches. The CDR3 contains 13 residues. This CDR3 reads CAWSGTTGGTQYF. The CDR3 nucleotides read TGTGCCTGGAGCGGGACTACCGGCGGGACCCAGTACTTC. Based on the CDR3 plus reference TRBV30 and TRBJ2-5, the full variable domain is SQTIHQWPATLVQPVGSPLSLECTVEGTSNPNLYWYRQAAGRGLQLLFYSVGIGQISSEVPQNLSASRPQDRQFILSSKKLLLSDSGFYLCAWSGTTGGTQYFGPGTRLLVL.